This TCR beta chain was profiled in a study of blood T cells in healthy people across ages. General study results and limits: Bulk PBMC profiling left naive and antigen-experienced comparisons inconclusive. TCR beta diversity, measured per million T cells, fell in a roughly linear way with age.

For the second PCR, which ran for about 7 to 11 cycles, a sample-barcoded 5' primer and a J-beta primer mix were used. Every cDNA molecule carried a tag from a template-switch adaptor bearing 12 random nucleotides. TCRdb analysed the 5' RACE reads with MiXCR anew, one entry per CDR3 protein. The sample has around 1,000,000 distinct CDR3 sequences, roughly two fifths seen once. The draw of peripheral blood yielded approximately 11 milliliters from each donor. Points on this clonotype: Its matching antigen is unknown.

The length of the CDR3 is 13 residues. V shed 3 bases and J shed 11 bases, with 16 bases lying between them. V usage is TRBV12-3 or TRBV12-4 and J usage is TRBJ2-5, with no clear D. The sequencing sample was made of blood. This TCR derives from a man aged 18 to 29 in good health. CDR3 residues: CASSLGPPEEQYF. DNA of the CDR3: TGTGCCAGCAGTTTGGGCCCTCCAGAGGAGCAGTACTTC.